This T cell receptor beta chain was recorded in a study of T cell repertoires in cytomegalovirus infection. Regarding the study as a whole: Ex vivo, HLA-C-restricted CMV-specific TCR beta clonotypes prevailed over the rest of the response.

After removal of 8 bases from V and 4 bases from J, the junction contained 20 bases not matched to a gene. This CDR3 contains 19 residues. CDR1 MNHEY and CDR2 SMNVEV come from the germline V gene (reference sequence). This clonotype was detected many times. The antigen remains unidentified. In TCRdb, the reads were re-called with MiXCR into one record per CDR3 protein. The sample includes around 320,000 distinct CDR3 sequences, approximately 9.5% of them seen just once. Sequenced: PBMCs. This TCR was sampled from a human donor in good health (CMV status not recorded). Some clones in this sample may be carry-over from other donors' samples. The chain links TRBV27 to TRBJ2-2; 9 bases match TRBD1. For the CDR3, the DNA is TGTGCCAGCCGCCCATCCGGGACAGGGCTACAATGGGGCACCGGGGAGCTGTTTTTT. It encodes CASRPSGTGLQWGTGELFF.